These 7 T cell receptor beta chains were all obtained from the same sample, sequenced in a study of T cell changes during pregnancy in multiple sclerosis. Profiled with immunoSEQ multiplex PCR; TCRdb holds only in-frame clones, not every one. The table has tens of thousands of clones, roughly 88% seen once. The starting material was peripheral blood, obtained after pregnancy. The receptors come from a female donor in good health, enrolled as a control in a pregnancy study.

The V gene is TRBV5-8, the J gene TRBJ2-5, with D tentatively TRBD2 (6 bases). The CDR3 contains 14 residues. Germline CDR1 is SGHTS and CDR2 is YDEGEE. Trimming took off 2 bases at V and 1 base at J, with 9 bases between the two ends. CDR3 region: CASSLGGTQETQYF. DNA for the CDR3: TGTGCCAGCAGCTTAGGCGGGACCCAAGAGACCCAGTACTTC.

The rearrangement uses TRBV6-5 and TRBJ1-1, with D possibly being TRBD1 (5 bases). The germline V gene encodes CDR1 MNHEY and CDR2 SVGAGI. The CDR3 is 13 residues long. The germline V and J ends were trimmed by 5 bases and 6 bases, with 13 bases remaining between them. CDR3 nucleotides: TGTGCCAGCAGTGGGGCGGGAGCCGCTGAAGCTTTCTTT. Protein: CASSGAGAAEAFF.

The J gene is TRBJ2-7, the V gene TRBV27, with D tentatively TRBD2 (6 bases). The CDR3 spans 16 residues. Germline-derived CDR1 and CDR2 are MNHEY and SMNVEV (reference sequence). Trimming took off 0 bases at V and 2 bases at J, with 14 bases between the two ends. The CDR3 sequence: CASSLSEGEATYEQYF. CDR3 DNA: TGTGCCAGCAGTTTATCAGAAGGGGAGGCTACCTACGAGCAGTACTTC.

V gene TRBV7-2 combines with J gene TRBJ1-1, with D perhaps matching TRBD1 (5 bases). The CDR3 covers 15 residues. Per germline, CDR1 SGHTA and CDR2 FQGNSA. V was clipped by 1 base and J by 4 bases, with 13 bases between them. CDR3 nucleotides: TGTGCCAGCAGCTTAGGAGTCTTAAGGGGCACTGAAGCTTTCTTT. Encoded protein: CASSLGVLRGTEAFF.

The rearrangement joins TRBV18 to TRBJ1-4; 9 nucleotides line up with TRBD1. The CDR3 is 16 amino acids. Germline CDR1 is KGHSH and CDR2 is LQKENI. V lost 6 bases and J lost 5; bases outside the gene matches: 10. The CDR3 nucleotides are TGTGCCAGCTCGCCGAGGACAGGGGCTGAGAATGAAAAACTGTTTTTT. Its protein is CASSPRTGAENEKLFF.

V is TRBV27 and J is TRBJ2-3; D may be TRBD2 (5 bases). Trimming removed 2 bases at V and 3 bases at J, with 9 bases between. CDR3 size: 14 residues. Germline V CDR1 and CDR2: MNHEY, SMNVEV (reference sequence). The CDR3 loop is CASSLIRGTDTQYF. In DNA form, the CDR3 reads TGTGCCAGCAGTTTAATTAGAGGGACAGATACGCAGTATTTT.

The chain combines TRBV29-1 with TRBJ2-3, with 8 bases aligning to TRBD1. V dropped 6 bases and J dropped 2; count of bases not matched to a gene: 10. The germline V gene encodes CDR1 SQVTM and CDR2 ANQGSEA. CDR3 length equals 15 residues. CDR3 sequence reads: CSVSTGTGFTDTQYF. CDR3 nucleotides: TGCAGCGTCTCGACCGGGACAGGTTTCACAGATACGCAGTATTTT.